What follows are 27 T cell receptor beta chains derived from one specimen sequenced in a study of blood T cell repertoires in COVID-19. Some clones are missing from TCRdb's copy, which holds only in-frame ones; the method was immunoSEQ multiplex PCR. The table includes roughly 45,000 clones, approximately 84% detected once. The material sequenced was peripheral blood. These receptors came from a man aged 50-59 years with active COVID-19.

The rearrangement links TRBV9 to TRBJ2-7, with 9 positions matching TRBD1. The CDR3 consists of 13 residues. The germline V gene has CDR1 SGDLS and CDR2 YYNGEE. V trimming: 4 bases; J trimming: 3 bases; junction bases outside the gene matches: 2. CDR3 sequence reads: CASSRQGVYEQYF. The CDR3 coding sequence is TGTGCCAGCAGCAGACAGGGGGTCTACGAGCAGTACTTC.

V usage is TRBV5-6 and J usage is TRBJ2-7; D perhaps matches TRBD1 (5 bases). The germline gives CDR1 SGHDT, CDR2 YYEEEE. This CDR3 is built from 14 residues. V was clipped by 2 bases and J by 3 bases, with 12 bases between them. CDR3 DNA: TGTGCCAGCAGCTTTCAGGGTTTTGGCTACGAGCAGTACTTC. Its translation: CASSFQGFGYEQYF.

This chain joins TRBV18 and TRBJ2-5; D not resolved. The CDR3 loop spans 13 amino acids. Germline V gene data show CDR1 as KGHSH and CDR2 as LQKENI. V was shortened by 4 bases and J by 2 bases, with 8 bases between the two germline ends. The CDR3: CASSRAQQETQYF. CDR3 sequence (DNA): TGTGCCAGCTCACGTGCACAACAAGAGACCCAGTACTTC.

The V gene is TRBV6-5, the J gene TRBJ1-2; TRBD1 aligns across 7 bases. The germline V gene encodes CDR1 MNHEY and CDR2 SVGAGI. After removal of 5 bases from V and 2 bases from J, the junction contained 5 bases not matched to a gene. The CDR3 totals 14 residues. CDR3 amino acids: CASSTTGNNYGYTF. CDR3 DNA sequence: TGTGCCAGCAGTACGACAGGGAACAACTATGGCTACACCTTC.

This clone has only a few counts. V gene TRBV23-1 combines with J gene TRBJ1-5, with unresolved D. TRBV23-1 belongs to the ORF category, with a function that is uncertain. The V end was cut by 7 bases, the J end by 1 base, with 20 bases between. The CDR3 sequence is 17 residues long. Written as DNA, the CDR3 is TGCGCCAGCAACCCCCGAGAGGGCTCGGTGAGCAATCAGCCCCAGCATTTT. Encoded protein: CASNPREGSVSNQPQHF.

The genes are TRBV9 and TRBJ1-3; no clear D. V gave up 0 bases and J gave up 4 bases, with 8 bases separating them. This CDR3 comprises 14 residues. Germline V gene lookup returns CDR1 SGDLS and CDR2 YYNGEE. The CDR3 region is CASSVAGPGNTIYF. CDR3 nucleotides: TGTGCCAGCAGCGTAGCAGGCCCCGGAAACACCATATATTTT.

This chain links TRBV6-2 or TRBV6-3 with TRBJ2-3, with a possible D match to TRBD2 (5 bases). Trimming took off 0 bases at V and 0 bases at J, with 7 bases between the two ends. This CDR3 region has 15 residues. Per the germline V gene, CDR1 is MNHEY and CDR2 is SVGEGT. CDR3 amino acids: CASSYSAASTDTQYF. CDR3 in DNA: TGTGCCAGCAGTTACTCAGCGGCTAGCACAGATACGCAGTATTTT.

The genes are TRBV2 and TRBJ1-3; no definite D call. CDR1 and CDR2 from the germline V gene are SNHLY and FYNNEI. This CDR3 comprises 13 residues. Deletions cut 4 bases from V and 1 base from J, with 5 bases between. The CDR3, as DNA: TGTGCCAGCAGTGTACAGTCTGGAAACACCATATATTTT. This gives the protein CASSVQSGNTIYF.

The chain links TRBV28 to TRBJ2-3, with 8 bases matching TRBD2. This CDR3 contains 14 residues. V dropped 7 bases and J dropped 1; count of bases not matched to a gene: 4. CDR1 and CDR2 from the germline V gene are MDHEN and SYDVKM. The CDR3 loop reads CASTKAGGTDTQYF. The CDR3 DNA is TGTGCCAGCACCAAAGCGGGGGGCACAGATACGCAGTATTTT.

The rearrangement links TRBV7-6 to TRBJ1-1, with D possibly matching TRBD1 (5 bases). This CDR3 is built from 15 residues. Deletions cut 4 bases from V and 3 bases from J, with 15 bases between. Per the germline V gene, CDR1 is SGHVS and CDR2 is FNYEAQ. CDR3: CASSSVGRADTEAFF. The CDR3 coding sequence is TGTGCCAGCAGCTCGGTGGGCAGGGCTGACACTGAAGCTTTCTTT.

The rearrangement links TRBV9 to TRBJ2-5; D remains unclear. The length of the CDR3 is 11 residues. Per germline, CDR1 SGDLS and CDR2 YYNGEE. Trimming removed 3 bases at V and 4 bases at J, with 4 bases between. CDR3 coding DNA: TGTGCCAGCAGCGCAGGAGAGACCCAGTACTTC. This encodes CASSAGETQYF.

The V and J genes are TRBV10-3 and TRBJ2-1, with TRBD1 matching over 7 bases. Per germline, CDR1 ENHRY and CDR2 SYGVKD. CDR3 length: 15 amino acids. The V gene end was trimmed by 2 bases and the J gene end by 4 bases; junction bases not matched to a gene: 5. The CDR3 nucleotides are TGTGCCATCAGTGAGCTTGGACAGGAGTACAATGAGCAGTTCTTC. The encoded protein is CAISELGQEYNEQFF.

The CDR3 bases are TGCGCCAGCAGCGACCGGGACAGTTATAATTCACCCCTCCACTTT. This sequence encodes CASSDRDSYNSPLHF. The rearrangement links TRBV5-1 to TRBJ1-6; 7 nucleotides line up with TRBD1. Germline CDR1 is SGHRS and CDR2 is YFSETQ. The J segment lost 4 bases and the V segment lost 4 bases, leaving 5 bases of the junction unmatched. The CDR3 runs to 15 residues.

The chain couples TRBV4-3 to TRBJ1-6; TRBD1 matches at 10 bases. Trimming at V came to 4 bases and at J to 6 bases, leaving 12 bases not matched to a gene. Germline loops: CDR1 LGHNA, CDR2 YSLEER. The CDR3 runs to 18 residues. CDR3 amino acids: CASSRGTGEYGGNSPLHF. In DNA form, the CDR3 reads TGCGCCAGCAGCCGCGGGACAGGGGAGTATGGGGGTAATTCACCCCTCCACTTT.

This clone was found once. V usage is TRBV9 and J usage is TRBJ2-3, with TRBD2 matching over 8 bases. In germline, CDR1 is SGDLS, CDR2 YYNGEE. This CDR3 region has 15 residues. The V gene end was trimmed by 4 bases and the J gene end by 2 bases; junction bases not matched to a gene: 6. The CDR3, as DNA: TGTGCCAGCAGCCCCCGGGGGGGCTTCACAGATACGCAGTATTTT. Protein product: CASSPRGGFTDTQYF.

This clone was seen only a few times. The genes are TRBV15 and TRBJ2-5, with no clear D. Germline CDR1 and CDR2: LNHNV and YYDKDF (reference sequence). This CDR3 contains 14 residues. Deletions cut 0 bases from V and 1 base from J, with 6 bases between. CDR3 sequence reads: CATSRDRFQETQYF. CDR3 nucleotides: TGTGCCACCAGCAGAGACAGGTTCCAAGAGACCCAGTACTTC.

The chain links TRBV4-3 to TRBJ2-4, with 9 bases lining up with TRBD1. The ends lost 5 bases at V and 3 bases at J; junction bases unmatched: 8. From germline, CDR1 is LGHNA and CDR2 YSLEER. This CDR3 is 16 amino acids long. The CDR3 sequence is CASSGRQGVGKNIQYF. In DNA, the CDR3 is TGCGCCAGCAGCGGACGACAGGGGGTAGGCAAAAACATTCAGTACTTC.

The J gene is TRBJ1-1, the V gene TRBV11-2; no clear D gene. The CDR3 is made up of 19 amino acids. CDR1 and CDR2 (germline): SGHAT, FQNNGV. V lost 2 bases, J lost 8 bases, and 30 bases lay in between. CDR3 sequence (DNA): TGTGCCAGCAGCTTATTTGGCGGCGTGCAGCCACCCCGGGAACTGGAAGCTTTCTTT. This encodes CASSLFGGVQPPRELEAFF.

The chain links TRBV6-5 to TRBJ2-7; 8 positions agree with TRBD1. Germline V gene lookup returns CDR1 MNHEY and CDR2 SVGAGI. The ends lost 6 bases at V and 0 bases at J; junction bases unmatched: 4. CDR3 length equals 14 residues. Here the CDR3 DNA reads TGTGCCAGCAGCACTACAGGGGGCTCCTACGAGCAGTACTTC. Translating it yields CASSTTGGSYEQYF.

The table lists this clone with a few counts. This chain connects TRBV18 to TRBJ2-1, with 13 bases identical to TRBD2. V lost 3 bases and J lost 6; bases outside the gene matches: 5. Germline assignment: CDR1 KGHSH and CDR2 LQKENI. The CDR3 has 16 residues. The CDR3, as DNA: TGTGCCAGCTCACCCCCGGGACTAGCGGGGTCCAATGAGCAGTTCTTC. This gives the protein CASSPPGLAGSNEQFF.

This rearrangement joins TRBV6-1 to TRBJ2-7; 7 bases map to TRBD1. The CDR3 extends over 15 amino acids. V was clipped by 0 bases and J by 2 bases; unmatched bases: 4. Germline-derived CDR1 and CDR2 are MNHNS and SASEGT. The CDR3 loop reads CASSEALTGTYEQYF. CDR3 DNA: TGTGCCAGCAGTGAAGCGTTGACAGGGACCTACGAGCAGTACTTC.

This CDR3 is CASSPRGWETQYF. The CDR3 DNA is TGTGCCAGCAGTCCCCGAGGATGGGAGACCCAGTACTTC. The rearrangement uses TRBV6-6 and TRBJ2-5; D remains ambiguous. V was shortened by 5 bases and J by 5 bases, with 12 bases between the two germline ends. From germline, CDR1 is MNHNY and CDR2 SVGAGI (reference sequence). The CDR3 sequence is 13 residues long.

This chain links TRBV9 with TRBJ1-2; the D is unclear. CDR1 is SGDLS, CDR2 YYNGEE, per germline. Deletions cut 5 bases from V and 0 bases from J, with 5 bases between. This CDR3 comprises 12 residues. The CDR3 DNA is TGTGCCAGCAGGCGGGCTAACTATGGCTACACCTTC. This encodes CASRRANYGYTF. Full variable domain (missing parts from reference TRBV9 and TRBJ1-2): DSGVTQTPKHLITATGQRVTLRCSPRSGDLSVYWYQQSLDQGLQFLIQYYNGEERAKGNILERFSAQQFPDLHSELNLSSLELGDSALYFCASRRANYGYTFGSGTRLTVV.

The V call is TRBV10-3, the J call TRBJ1-5, with D uncertain. V shed 2 bases and J shed 6 bases, with 8 bases lying between them. Germline assignment: CDR1 ENHRY and CDR2 SYGVKD. There are 13 residues in the CDR3. The CDR3 bases are TGTGCCATCAGTGAGATTGTCCTTCAGCCCCAGCATTTT. Translation gives CAISEIVLQPQHF.

This clone occurred a few times. V usage is TRBV6-2 or TRBV6-3 and J usage is TRBJ1-5; D possibly corresponds to TRBD1 (5 bases). This CDR3 contains 13 residues. V was trimmed by 7 bases and J by 7 bases, leaving 14 bases between them. Germline CDR1 and CDR2: MNHEY and SVGEGT. CDR3 coding DNA: TGTGCCAGCAACCCTCCAGGGTTCCAGCCCCAGCATTTT. As protein: CASNPPGFQPQHF.

The gene calls are TRBV5-1 and TRBJ2-5; 7 positions agree with TRBD1. Looked up from germline, CDR1 is SGHRS and CDR2 is YFSETQ. The V gene end was trimmed by 0 bases and the J gene end by 2 bases; junction bases not matched to a gene: 7. This CDR3 has 16 amino acids. CDR3 residues: CASSLAGGGAQETQYF. CDR3 sequence (DNA): TGCGCCAGCAGCTTGGCAGGGGGTGGGGCGCAAGAGACCCAGTACTTC.

The table lists this clone with a few counts. The J gene is TRBJ2-3, the V gene TRBV3-1 (or the pseudogene TRBV3-2); 7 bases agree with TRBD2. The CDR3 length is 18 residues. The germline gives CDR1 LGHDT, CDR2 YNNKEL (reference sequence). Trimming cost V 0 bases and J 2 bases; bases outside gene matches: 11. CDR3 nucleotide sequence: TGTGCCAGCAGCCAAGAGATTTCTTGGGAGGGCCCCACAGATACGCAGTATTTT. As protein: CASSQEISWEGPTDTQYF.